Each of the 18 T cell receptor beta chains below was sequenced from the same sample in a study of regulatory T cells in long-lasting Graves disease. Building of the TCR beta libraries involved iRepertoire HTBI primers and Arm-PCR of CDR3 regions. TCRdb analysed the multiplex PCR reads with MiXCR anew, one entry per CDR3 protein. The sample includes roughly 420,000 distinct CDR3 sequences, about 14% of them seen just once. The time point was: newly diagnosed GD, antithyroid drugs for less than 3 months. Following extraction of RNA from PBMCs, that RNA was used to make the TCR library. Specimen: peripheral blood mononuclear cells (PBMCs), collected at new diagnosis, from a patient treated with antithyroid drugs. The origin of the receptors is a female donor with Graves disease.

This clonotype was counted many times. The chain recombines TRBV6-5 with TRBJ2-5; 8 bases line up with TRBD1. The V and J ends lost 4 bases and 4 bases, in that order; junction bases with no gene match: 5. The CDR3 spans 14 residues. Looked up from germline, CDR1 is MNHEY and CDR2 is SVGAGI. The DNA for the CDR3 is TGTGCCAGCAGTTTTCAGGACAGGGTAGAGACCCAGTACTTC. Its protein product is CASSFQDRVETQYF.

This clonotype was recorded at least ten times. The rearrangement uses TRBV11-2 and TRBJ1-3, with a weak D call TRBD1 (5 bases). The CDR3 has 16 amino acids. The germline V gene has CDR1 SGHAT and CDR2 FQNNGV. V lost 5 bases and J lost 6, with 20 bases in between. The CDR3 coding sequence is TGTGCCAGCAGCGCCTTAGCCGGGACTGGAGTAAACACCATATATTTT. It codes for CASSALAGTGVNTIYF.

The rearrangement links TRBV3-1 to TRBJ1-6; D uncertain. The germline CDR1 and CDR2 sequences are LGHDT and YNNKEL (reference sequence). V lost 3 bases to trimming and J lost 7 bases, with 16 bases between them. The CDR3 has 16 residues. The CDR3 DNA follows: TGTGCCAGCAGCCAGACACGGGCCCGTAGGAATTCACCCCTCCACTTT. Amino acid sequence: CASSQTRARRNSPLHF.

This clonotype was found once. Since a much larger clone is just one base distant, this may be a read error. The CDR3 protein is CASSSTSGITDTQYF. CDR3 coding DNA: TGTGCCAGCAGCTCGACTAGCGGGATCACAGATACGCAGTATTTT. V and J are TRBV12-3 or TRBV12-4 and TRBJ2-3; 11 bases fit TRBD2. V was clipped by 6 bases and J by 2 bases; unmatched bases: 4. CDR3 length: 15 amino acids.

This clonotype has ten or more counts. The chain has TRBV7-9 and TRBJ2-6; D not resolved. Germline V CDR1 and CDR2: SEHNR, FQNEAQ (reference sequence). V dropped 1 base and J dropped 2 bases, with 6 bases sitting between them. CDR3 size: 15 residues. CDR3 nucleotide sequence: TGTGCCAGCAGCTTAGGCAGGACTGGGGCCAACGTCCTGACTTTC. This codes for CASSLGRTGANVLTF.

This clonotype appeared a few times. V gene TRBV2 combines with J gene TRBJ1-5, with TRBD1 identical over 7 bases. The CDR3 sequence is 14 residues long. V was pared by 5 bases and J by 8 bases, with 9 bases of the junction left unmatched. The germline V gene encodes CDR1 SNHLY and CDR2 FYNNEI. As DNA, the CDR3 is TGTGCCAGCAGTTTTTTGACCCAGGGGGAGCCCCAGCATTTT. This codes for CASSFLTQGEPQHF. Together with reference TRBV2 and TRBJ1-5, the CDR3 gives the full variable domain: EPEVTQTPSHQVTQMGQEVILRCVPISNHLYFYWYRQILGQKVEFLVSFYNNEISEKSEIFDDQFSVERPDGSNFTLKIRSTKLEDSAMYFCASSFLTQGEPQHFGDGTRLSIL.

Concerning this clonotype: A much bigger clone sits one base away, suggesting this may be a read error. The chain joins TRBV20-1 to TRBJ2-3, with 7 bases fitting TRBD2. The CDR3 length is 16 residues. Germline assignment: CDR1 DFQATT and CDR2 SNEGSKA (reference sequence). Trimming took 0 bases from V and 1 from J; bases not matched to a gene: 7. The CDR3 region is CSARDAASGGTDTQYF. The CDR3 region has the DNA TGCAGTGCTAGAGATGCGGCTAGCGGTGGCACAGATACGCAGTATTTT.

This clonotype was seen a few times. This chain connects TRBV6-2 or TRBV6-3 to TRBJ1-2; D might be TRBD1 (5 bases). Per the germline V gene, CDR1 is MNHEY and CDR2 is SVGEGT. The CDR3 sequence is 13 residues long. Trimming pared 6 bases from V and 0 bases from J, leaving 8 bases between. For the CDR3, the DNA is TGTGCCAGCAGAGCACAGGCTAACTATGGCTACACCTTC. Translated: CASRAQANYGYTF.

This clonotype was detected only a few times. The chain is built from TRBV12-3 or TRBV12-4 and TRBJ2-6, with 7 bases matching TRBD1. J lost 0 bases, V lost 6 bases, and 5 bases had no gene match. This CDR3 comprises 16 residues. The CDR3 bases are TGTGCCAGCAGCCTAGACAGGGACTCTGGGGCCAACGTCCTGACTTTC. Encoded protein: CASSLDRDSGANVLTF.

The CDR3 loop is CSATPLATYNEQFF. CDR3 DNA: TGCAGTGCGACCCCACTAGCCACCTACAATGAGCAGTTCTTC. The V and J genes are TRBV20-1 and TRBJ2-1; tentative D call: TRBD2 (6 bases). V lost 6 bases to trimming and J lost 2 bases, with 14 bases between them. The CDR3 totals 14 residues. Germline CDR1 DFQATT, CDR2 SNEGSKA (reference sequence).

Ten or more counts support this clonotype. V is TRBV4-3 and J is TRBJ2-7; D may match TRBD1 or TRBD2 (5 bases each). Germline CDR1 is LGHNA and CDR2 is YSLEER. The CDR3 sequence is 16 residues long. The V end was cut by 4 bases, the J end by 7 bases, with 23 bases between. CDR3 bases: TGCGCCAGCAGCCCCACGACGGGACCCCCGGTGGGGGAGCAGTACTTC. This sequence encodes CASSPTTGPPVGEQYF.

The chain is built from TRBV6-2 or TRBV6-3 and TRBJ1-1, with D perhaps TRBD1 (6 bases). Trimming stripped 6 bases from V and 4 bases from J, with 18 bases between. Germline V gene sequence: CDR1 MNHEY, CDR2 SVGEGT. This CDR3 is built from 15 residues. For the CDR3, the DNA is TGTGCCAGCAGCCCCGACGGGGGGCACGGCACTGAAGCTTTCTTT. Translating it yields CASSPDGGHGTEAFF.

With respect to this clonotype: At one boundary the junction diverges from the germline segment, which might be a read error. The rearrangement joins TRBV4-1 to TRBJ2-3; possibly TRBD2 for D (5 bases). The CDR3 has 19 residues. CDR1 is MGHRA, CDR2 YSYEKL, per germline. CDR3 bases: TGTGCCAGCAGCCCACGTCCCGCCCGGGGAACTCCTAGCACAGATACGCAGTATTTT. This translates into CASSPRPARGTPSTDTQYF.

The CDR3 DNA is TGTGCCAGCAGCGATACGTGGCAGAACACCGGGGAGCTGTTTTTT. Translation: CASSDTWQNTGELFF. The chain employs TRBV7-9 and TRBJ2-2; D remains unclear. The V and J ends lost 5 bases and 1 base respectively, with 11 bases between them. Germline CDR1 reads SEHNR; CDR2 reads FQNEAQ (reference sequence). The CDR3 spans 15 residues.

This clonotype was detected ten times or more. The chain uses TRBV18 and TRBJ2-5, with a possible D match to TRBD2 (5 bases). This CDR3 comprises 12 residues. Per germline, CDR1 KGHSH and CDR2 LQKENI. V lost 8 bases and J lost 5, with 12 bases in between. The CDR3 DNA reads TGTGCCAGCATTCAAACGGGGGAGACCCAGTACTTC. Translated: CASIQTGETQYF.

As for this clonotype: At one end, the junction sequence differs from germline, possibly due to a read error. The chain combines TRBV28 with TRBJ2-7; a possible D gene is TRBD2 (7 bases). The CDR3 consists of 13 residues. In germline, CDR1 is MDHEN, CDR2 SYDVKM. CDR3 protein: CASSQRGDYGQYF. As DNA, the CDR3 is TGTGCCAGCAGCCAAAGGGGGGACTACGGGCAGTACTTC. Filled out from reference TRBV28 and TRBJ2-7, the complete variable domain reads DVKVTQSSRYLVKRTGEKVFLECVQDMDHENMFWYRQDPGLGLRLIYFSYDVKMKEKGDIPEGYSVSREKKERFSLILESASTNQTSMYLCASSQRGDYGQYFGPGTRLTVT.

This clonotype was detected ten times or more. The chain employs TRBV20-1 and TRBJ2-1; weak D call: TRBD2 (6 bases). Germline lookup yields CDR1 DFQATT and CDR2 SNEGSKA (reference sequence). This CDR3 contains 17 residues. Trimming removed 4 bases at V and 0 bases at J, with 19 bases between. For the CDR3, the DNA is TGCAGTGCTACCCGGGTGGAGGGCTACTTCTCCTACAATGAGCAGTTCTTC. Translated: CSATRVEGYFSYNEQFF.

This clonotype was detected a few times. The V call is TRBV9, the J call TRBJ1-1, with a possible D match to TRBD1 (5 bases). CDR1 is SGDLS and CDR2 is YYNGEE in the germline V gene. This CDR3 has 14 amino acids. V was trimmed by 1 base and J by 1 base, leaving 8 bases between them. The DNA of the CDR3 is TGTGCCAGCAGCGTATCGGGGGGGAACACTGAAGCTTTCTTT. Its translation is CASSVSGGNTEAFF.